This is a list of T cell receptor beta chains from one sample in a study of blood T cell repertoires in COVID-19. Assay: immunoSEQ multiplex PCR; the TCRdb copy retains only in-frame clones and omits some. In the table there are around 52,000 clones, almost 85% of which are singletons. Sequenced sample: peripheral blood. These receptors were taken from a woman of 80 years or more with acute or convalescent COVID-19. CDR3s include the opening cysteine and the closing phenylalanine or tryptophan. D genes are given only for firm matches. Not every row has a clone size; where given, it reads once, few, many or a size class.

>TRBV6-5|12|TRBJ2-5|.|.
TGTGCCAGCAGATCCAACCAAGAGACCCAGTACTTC
CASRSNQETQYF
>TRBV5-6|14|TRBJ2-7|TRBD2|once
TGTGCCAGCAGCTCACTAGCGGGAAGCTACGAGCAGTACTTC
CASSSLAGSYEQYF
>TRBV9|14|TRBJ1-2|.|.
TGTGCCAGCAGCGCCGACAGTTACTTCTATGGCTACACCTTC
CASSADSYFYGYTF
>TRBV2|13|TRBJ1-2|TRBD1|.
TGTGCCAGCAGTATGCCAGGGGGCGTTGGCTACACCTTC
CASSMPGGVGYTF
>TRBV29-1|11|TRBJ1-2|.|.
TGCAGCGCCGAAGGGGAGGGTGGCTACACCTTC
CSAEGEGGYTF
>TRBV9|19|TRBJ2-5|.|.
TGTGCCAGCAGCGTAGCAGGAATGTTCGGCGGCGGGCCTAAAGAGACCCAGTACTTC
CASSVAGMFGGGPKETQYF
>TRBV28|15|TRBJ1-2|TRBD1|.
TGTGCCAGCAGTTTCAGCGACAGGGTAAACTATGGCTACACCTTC
CASSFSDRVNYGYTF
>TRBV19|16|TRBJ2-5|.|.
TGTGCCAGTAGCCCACTAGTACATTCAACCCAAGAGACCCAGTACTTC
CASSPLVHSTQETQYF
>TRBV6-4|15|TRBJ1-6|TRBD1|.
TGTGCCAGCAGTGTGGGTACAGGGGCCAATTCACCCCTCCACTTT
CASSVGTGANSPLHF
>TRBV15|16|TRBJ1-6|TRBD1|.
TGTGCCACCAGCAGAGATCGCTCAAGGGGGCTTTCACCCCTCCACTTT
CATSRDRSRGLSPLHF
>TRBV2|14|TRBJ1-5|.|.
.
CASSLSGVDQPQHF
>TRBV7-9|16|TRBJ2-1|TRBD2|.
TGTGCCAGCAGCCCCGGGGGGGGGAGAAGTTTGGATGAGCAGTTCTTC
CASSPGGGRSLDEQFF
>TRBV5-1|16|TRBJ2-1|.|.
TGCGCCAGCAGCTACCATAGACTAGAAACGAACAATGAGCAGTTCTTC
CASSYHRLETNNEQFF
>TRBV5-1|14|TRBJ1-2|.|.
TGCGCCAGCAGCTTGCTGTCCGGAGAATTGGGCTACACCTTC
CASSLLSGELGYTF
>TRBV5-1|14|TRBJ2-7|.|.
TGCGCCAGCAGAGGACTACCTAGCTCCTACGAGCAGTACTTC
CASRGLPSSYEQYF
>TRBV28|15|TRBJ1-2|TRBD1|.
TGTGCCAGCAGTTTACCCAATCCGCAGGGGGCGGGCTACACCTTC
CASSLPNPQGAGYTF
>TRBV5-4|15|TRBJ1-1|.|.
TGTGCCAGCAGCTTGTCGGCCGGCGGAAACACTGAAGCTTTCTTT
CASSLSAGGNTEAFF
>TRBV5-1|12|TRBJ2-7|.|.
TGCGCCAGCAGCTTGGACGGCTACGAGCAGTACTTC
CASSLDGYEQYF
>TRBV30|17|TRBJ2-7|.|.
TGTGCCTGGAGTGTTTGGCGCGGGGTAAGTTCAGGCTACGAGCAGTACTTC
CAWSVWRGVSSGYEQYF
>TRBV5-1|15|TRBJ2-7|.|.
TGCGCCAGCAGCTTGGACGAGCGGAGAGTGAGGGAGCAGTACTTC
CASSLDERRVREQYF
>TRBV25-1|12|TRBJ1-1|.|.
TGTGCCAGCAGTCTAGACCCACTTAAAGCTTTCTTT
CASSLDPLKAFF
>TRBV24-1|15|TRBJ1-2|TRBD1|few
TGTGCCACCAGTGAGAGACAGGGGGACTTTTATGGCTACACCTTC
CATSERQGDFYGYTF
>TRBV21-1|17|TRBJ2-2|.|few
TGTGCCAGCAGCTCCCTTCGAGGGGACAGGAACACCGGGGAGCTGTTTTTT
CASSSLRGDRNTGELFF
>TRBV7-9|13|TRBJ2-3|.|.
TGTGCCAGCAGCCGGGGTTTCACAGATACGCAGTATTTT
CASSRGFTDTQYF
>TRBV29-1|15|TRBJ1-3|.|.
TGCAGCGTTGAAGATCCGGGGTTCTCTGGAAACACCATATATTTT
CSVEDPGFSGNTIYF
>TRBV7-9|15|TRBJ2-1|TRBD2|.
TGTGCCAGCAGCTCTAGCGGGGTCTCCTACAATGAGCAGTTCTTC
CASSSSGVSYNEQFF
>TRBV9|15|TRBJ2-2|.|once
TGTGCCAGCAGCGTAGGAACTAGGAACACCGGGGAGCTGTTTTTT
CASSVGTRNTGELFF
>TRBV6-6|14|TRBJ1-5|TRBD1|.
TGTGCCAGCACCCTTACAGGGGAAGGACAGCCCCAGCATTTT
CASTLTGEGQPQHF
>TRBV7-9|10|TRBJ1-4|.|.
TGTGCCAGCAGCTCCGACTCTCTGTTTTTT
CASSSDSLFF
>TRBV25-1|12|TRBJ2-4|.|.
TGTGCCAGCAGTGAAGTGAAGGGGATTCAGTACTTC
CASSEVKGIQYF
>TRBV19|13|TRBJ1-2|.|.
TGTGCCAGTAGTATATTTGGGGAGCATGGCTACACCTTC
CASSIFGEHGYTF
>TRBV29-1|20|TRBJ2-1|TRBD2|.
TGCAGCGTTGTACGGAACGCTGGACTAGCGGGAGGAAGGCGTCACAATGAGCAGTTCTTC
CSVVRNAGLAGGRRHNEQFF
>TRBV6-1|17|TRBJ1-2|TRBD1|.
TGTGCCAGCAGTGATGAAACAGGGGTCCCCGGATTCTATGGCTACACCTTC
CASSDETGVPGFYGYTF
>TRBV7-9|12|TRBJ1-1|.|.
TGTGCCAGCAGCTTAGAGGGGTCTGAAGCTTTCTTT
CASSLEGSEAFF
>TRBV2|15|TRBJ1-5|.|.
TGTGCCAGCAGTGTCATGTCAAGGGGGAGACAGCCCCAGCATTTT
CASSVMSRGRQPQHF
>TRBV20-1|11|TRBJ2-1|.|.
TGCAGTGCTAGAGCACGGGGGGAGCAGTTCTTC
CSARARGEQFF
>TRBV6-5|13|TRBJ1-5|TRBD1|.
TGTGCCAGCAATGGACAGGGGGTTGAGCCCCAGCATTTT
CASNGQGVEPQHF
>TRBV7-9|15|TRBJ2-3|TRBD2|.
TGTGCCAGCAGCTTAGCCCAGCGGGAGGCAGATACGCAGTATTTT
CASSLAQREADTQYF
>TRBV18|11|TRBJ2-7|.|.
TGTGCCAGCTCATCACTAGACGAGCAGTACTTC
CASSSLDEQYF
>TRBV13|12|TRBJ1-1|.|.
TGTGCCAGCAGCTTAGGCCGGGAAGGAGCTTTCTTT
CASSLGREGAFF
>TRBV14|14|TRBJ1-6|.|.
TGTGCCAGCAGCCAAGACAGGGGTAATTCACCCCTCCACTTT
CASSQDRGNSPLHF
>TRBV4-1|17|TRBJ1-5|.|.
TGCGCCAGCAGCCAAGATGGTATCACGACAGGCAATCAGCCCCAGCATTTT
CASSQDGITTGNQPQHF
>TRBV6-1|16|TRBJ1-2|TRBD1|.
TGTGCCAGCAGTGTTTCATCCGGGACAGGGGGCTATGGCTACACCTTC
CASSVSSGTGGYGYTF
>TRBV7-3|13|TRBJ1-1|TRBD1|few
TGTGCCAGCAGTTGGGACAGGAACACTGAAGCTTTCTTT
CASSWDRNTEAFF
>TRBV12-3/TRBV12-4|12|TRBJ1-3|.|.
TGTGCCAGCAGGCTGCAGGGAAACACCATATATTTT
CASRLQGNTIYF
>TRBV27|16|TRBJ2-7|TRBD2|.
TGTGCCAGCAGTTACGGACTAGCGGGAGGGGGCTACGAGCAGTACTTC
CASSYGLAGGGYEQYF
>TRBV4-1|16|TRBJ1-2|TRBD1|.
TGCGCCAGCAGCCGAGAGCCCCAGGGGGCTTCTAACGGCTACACCTTC
CASSREPQGASNGYTF
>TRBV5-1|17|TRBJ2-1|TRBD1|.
TGCGCCAGCAGCCCTGGACAGGGGGTGCTCTCCTACAATGAGCAGTTCTTC
CASSPGQGVLSYNEQFF
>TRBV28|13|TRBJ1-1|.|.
TGTGCCAGCAGTCGACAGTTGAACACTGAAGCTTTCTTT
CASSRQLNTEAFF
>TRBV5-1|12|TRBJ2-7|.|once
TGCGCCAGCAGCTTCCTCGGCTACGAGCAGTACTTC
CASSFLGYEQYF
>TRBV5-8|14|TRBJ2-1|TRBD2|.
TGTGCCAGCAGCTTCGGACTAGAAACCCGTGAGCAGTTCTTC
CASSFGLETREQFF
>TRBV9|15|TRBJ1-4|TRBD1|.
TGTGCCAGCAGCGTCTCTTGGGACAGTAATGAAAAACTGTTTTTT
CASSVSWDSNEKLFF
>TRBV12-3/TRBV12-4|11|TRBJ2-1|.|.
TGTGCCAGCAGTCGAGAGGATGAGCAGTTCTTC
CASSREDEQFF
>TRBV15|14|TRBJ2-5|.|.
TGTGCCACCAGCATGGGGGGAGGTCAAGAGACCCAGTACTTC
CATSMGGGQETQYF
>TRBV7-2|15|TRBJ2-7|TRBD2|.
TGTGCCAGCAGCAGGACTAGCGGGAGTACCTACGAGCAGTACTTC
CASSRTSGSTYEQYF
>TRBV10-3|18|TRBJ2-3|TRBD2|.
TGTGCCACCGGTCGGGGGACTAGCGGGGGGCTCAGCACAGATACGCAGTATTTT
CATGRGTSGGLSTDTQYF
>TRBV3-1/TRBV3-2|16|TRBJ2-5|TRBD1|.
TGTGCCAGCAGCCAAGGAGACAGGGCGATACAAGAGACCCAGTACTTC
CASSQGDRAIQETQYF
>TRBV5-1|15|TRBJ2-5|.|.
TGCGCCAGCAGCCCTGGGTTTAGGGGCCAAGAGACCCAGTACTTC
CASSPGFRGQETQYF